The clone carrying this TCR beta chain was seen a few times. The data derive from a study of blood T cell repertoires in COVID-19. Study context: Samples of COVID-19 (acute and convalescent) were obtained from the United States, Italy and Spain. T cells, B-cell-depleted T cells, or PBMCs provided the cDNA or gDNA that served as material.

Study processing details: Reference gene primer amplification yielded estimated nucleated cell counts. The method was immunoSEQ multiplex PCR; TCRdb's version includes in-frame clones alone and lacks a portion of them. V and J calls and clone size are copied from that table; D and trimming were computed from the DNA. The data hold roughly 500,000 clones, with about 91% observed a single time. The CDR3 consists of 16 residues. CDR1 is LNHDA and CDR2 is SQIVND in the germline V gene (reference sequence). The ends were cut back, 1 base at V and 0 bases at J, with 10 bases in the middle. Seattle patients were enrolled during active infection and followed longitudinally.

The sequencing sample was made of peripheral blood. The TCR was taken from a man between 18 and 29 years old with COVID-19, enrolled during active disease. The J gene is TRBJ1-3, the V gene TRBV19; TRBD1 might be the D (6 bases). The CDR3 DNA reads TGTGCCAGTAGTATAGGGACAGTCCTCTCTGGAAACACCATATATTTT. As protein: CASSIGTVLSGNTIYF.